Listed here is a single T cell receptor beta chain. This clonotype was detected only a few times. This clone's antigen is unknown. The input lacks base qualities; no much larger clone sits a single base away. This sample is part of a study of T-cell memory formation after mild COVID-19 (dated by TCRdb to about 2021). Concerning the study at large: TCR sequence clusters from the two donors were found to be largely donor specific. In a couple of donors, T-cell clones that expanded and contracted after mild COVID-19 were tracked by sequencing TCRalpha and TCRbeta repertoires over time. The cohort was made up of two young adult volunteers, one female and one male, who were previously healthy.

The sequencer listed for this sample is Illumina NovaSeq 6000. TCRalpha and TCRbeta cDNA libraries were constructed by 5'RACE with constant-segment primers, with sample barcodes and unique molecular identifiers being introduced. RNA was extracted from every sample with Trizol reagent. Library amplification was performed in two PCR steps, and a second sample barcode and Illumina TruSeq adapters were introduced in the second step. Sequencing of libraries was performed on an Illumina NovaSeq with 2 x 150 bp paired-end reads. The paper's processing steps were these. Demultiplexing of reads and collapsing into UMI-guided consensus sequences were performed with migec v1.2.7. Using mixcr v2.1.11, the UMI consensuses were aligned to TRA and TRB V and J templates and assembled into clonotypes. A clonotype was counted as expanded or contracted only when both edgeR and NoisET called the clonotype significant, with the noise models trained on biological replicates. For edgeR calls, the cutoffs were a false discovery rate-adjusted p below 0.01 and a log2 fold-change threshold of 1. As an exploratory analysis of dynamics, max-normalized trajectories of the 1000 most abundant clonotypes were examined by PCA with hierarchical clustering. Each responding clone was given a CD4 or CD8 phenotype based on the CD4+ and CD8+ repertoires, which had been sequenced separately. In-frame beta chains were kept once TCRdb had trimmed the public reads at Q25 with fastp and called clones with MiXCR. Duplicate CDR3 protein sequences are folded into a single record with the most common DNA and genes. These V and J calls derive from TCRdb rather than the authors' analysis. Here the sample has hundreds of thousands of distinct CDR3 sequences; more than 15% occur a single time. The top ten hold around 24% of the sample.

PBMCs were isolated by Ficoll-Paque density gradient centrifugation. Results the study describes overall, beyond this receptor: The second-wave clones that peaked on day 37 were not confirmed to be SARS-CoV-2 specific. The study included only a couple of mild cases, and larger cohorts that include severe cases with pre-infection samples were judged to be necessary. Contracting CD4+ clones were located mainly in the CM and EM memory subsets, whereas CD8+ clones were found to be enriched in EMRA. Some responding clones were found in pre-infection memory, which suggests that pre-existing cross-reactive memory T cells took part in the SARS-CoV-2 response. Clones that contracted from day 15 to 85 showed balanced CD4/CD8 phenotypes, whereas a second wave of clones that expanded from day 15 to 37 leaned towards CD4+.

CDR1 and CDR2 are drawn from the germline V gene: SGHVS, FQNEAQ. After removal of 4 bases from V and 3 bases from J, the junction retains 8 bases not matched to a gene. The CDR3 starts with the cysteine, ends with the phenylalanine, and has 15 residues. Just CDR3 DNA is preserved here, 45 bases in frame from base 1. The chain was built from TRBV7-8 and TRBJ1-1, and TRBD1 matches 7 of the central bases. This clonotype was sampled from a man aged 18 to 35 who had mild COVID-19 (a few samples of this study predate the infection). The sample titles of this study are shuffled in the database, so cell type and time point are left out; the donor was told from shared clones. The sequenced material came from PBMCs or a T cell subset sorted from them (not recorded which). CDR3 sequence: CASSYSATGDTEAFF. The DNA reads TGTGCCAGCAGCTATTCGGCAACAGGGGACACTGAAGCTTTCTTT. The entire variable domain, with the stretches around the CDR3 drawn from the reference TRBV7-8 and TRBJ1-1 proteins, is GAGVSQSPRYKVAKRGQDVALRCDPISGHVSLFWYQQALGQGPEFLTYFQNEAQLDKSGLPSDRFFAERPEGSVSTLKIQRTQQEDSAVYLCASSYSATGDTEAFFGQGTRLTVV.